Below are 9 T cell receptor beta chains sequenced from a single sample in a study of T cells in Graves' hyperthyroidism and ophthalmopathy. It was RNA transcripts that yielded the amplified TCR beta CDR3 regions. A first-round RT-PCR of the TCR CDR3 used the HTBI primer set. Each CDR3 protein is one row after TCRdb ran MiXCR on the multiplex PCR reads. In the table there are approximately 870,000 distinct CDR3 sequences, 38% of which are singletons. What was sequenced was blood. These receptor sequences come from a man aged 18 to 29 with Graves' hyperthyroidism.

The gene calls are TRBV10-3 and TRBJ1-2; D is undetermined. Trimming removed 6 bases at V and 8 bases at J, with 10 bases between. The CDR3 has 11 residues. Germline CDR1 ENHRY, CDR2 SYGVKD. CDR3 DNA sequence: TGTGCCATCAGACCCGGAGAGGGCTACACCTTC. Translating gives CAIRPGEGYTF.

This clonotype was detected ten times or more. CDR3 amino acids: CSVEVPELAEAFF. DNA for the CDR3: TGCAGCGTTGAAGTCCCCGAATTGGCTGAAGCTTTCTTT. V is TRBV29-1 and J is TRBJ1-1; D gene uncertain. The CDR3 contains 13 residues. V was pared by 1 base and J by 6 bases, with 12 bases between. Germline lookup yields CDR1 SQVTM and CDR2 ANQGSEA.

This clonotype was observed many times. The chain employs TRBV7-9 and TRBJ2-6; D remains ambiguous. Germline V gene lookup returns CDR1 SEHNR and CDR2 FQNEAQ (reference sequence). V was clipped by 4 bases and J by 4 bases, with 8 bases between them. There are 14 residues in the CDR3. The CDR3 DNA reads as TGTGCCAGCAGCTCCAAAACGGGGGCCAACGTCCTGACTTTC. Translating it yields CASSSKTGANVLTF. The full variable domain, rest sourced from reference TRBV7-9 and TRBJ2-6, is DTGVSQNPRHKITKRGQNVTFRCDPISEHNRLYWYRQTLGQGPEFLTYFQNEAQLEKSRLLSDRFSAERPKGSFSTLEIQRTEQGDSAMYLCASSSKTGANVLTFGAGSRLTVL.

There are many counts of this clonotype. The chain recombines TRBV10-3 with TRBJ2-7; the D gene could be TRBD1 or TRBD2 (5 bases each). This CDR3 region has 12 residues. The V end lost 5 bases, the J end lost 7 bases, and 12 bases lay between the germline ends. CDR1 is ENHRY and CDR2 is SYGVKD in the germline V gene. The CDR3 spells CAISSSGQEQYF. CDR3 nucleotides: TGTGCCATCAGTTCCAGCGGACAAGAGCAGTACTTC.

The sample holds a few counts of this clonotype. The gene calls are TRBV7-8 and TRBJ1-5, with a possible D match to TRBD1 (6 bases). Trimming left V 1 base short and J 2 bases short, with 18 bases between. The CDR3 runs 18 residues. Germline V gene lookup returns CDR1 SGHVS and CDR2 FQNEAQ. Here the CDR3 DNA reads TGTGCCAGCAGCTTAGTTCCTAGGGGGGGGCTCGGCAATCAGCCCCAGCATTTT. This sequence encodes CASSLVPRGGLGNQPQHF.

Note on this clonotype: Sequence at one end of the junction differs from germline and may be a read error. The rearrangement uses TRBV15 and TRBJ2-2; TRBD2 matches at 8 bases. The length of the CDR3 is 16 residues. Germline V gives CDR1 LNHNV, CDR2 YYDKDF (reference sequence). CDR3 sequence reads: CASSLGLALNTGELFF. For the CDR3, the DNA is TGTGCCAGCAGCCTTGGACTAGCTTTGAACACCGGGGAGCTGTTTTTT. The whole variable domain, filled in from reference TRBV15 and TRBJ2-2, reads DAMVIQNPRYQVTQFGKPVTLSCSQTLNHNVMYWYQQKSSQAPKLLFHYYDKDFNNEADTPDNFQSRRPNTSFCFLDIRSPGLGDTAMYLCASSLGLALNTGELFFGEGSRLTVL.

In regard to this clonotype: A much larger clone lies one base from this, so it may be a read error. The chain carries TRBV11-2 and TRBJ2-5, with 7 bases that match TRBD1. The germline CDR1 and CDR2 sequences are SGHAT and FQNNGV. This CDR3 has 14 amino acids. V was clipped by 5 bases and J by 5 bases; unmatched bases: 8. The CDR3 nucleotides are TGTGCCAGCAGCGCCCGACAGGGAAGGGAGACCCAGTACTTC. Translating gives CASSARQGRETQYF.

This rearrangement joins TRBV7-8 to TRBJ1-5, with no clear D. Trimming took 0 bases from V and 11 from J, leaving 5 bases between them. CDR1 and CDR2 from the germline V gene are SGHVS and FQNEAQ. The CDR3 extends over 11 amino acids. Here the CDR3 DNA reads TGTGCCAGCAGCTTAGCCGGGGCCCAGCATTTT. Its translation is CASSLAGAQHF.

The chain has TRBV6-1 and TRBJ1-1, with 7 positions matching TRBD1. Trimming took 5 bases from V and 0 from J; bases not matched to a gene: 9. Germline-derived CDR1 and CDR2 are MNHNS and SASEGT. This CDR3 has 16 amino acids. The CDR3 DNA sequence: TGTGCCAGCAGTAGACAGGGATTGATCATGAACACTGAAGCTTTCTTT. The encoded protein is CASSRQGLIMNTEAFF.